This T cell receptor beta chain came from a study of regulatory T cells in long-lasting Graves disease. To note about this clonotype: The antigen remains undetermined. Given the absence of the conserved phenylalanine or tryptophan at the CDR3 end, a read error is likely.

The time point here: persistent/refractory GD, antithyroid drugs over 5 years with positive TRAb. PBMC RNA served as the TCR library source. Patients with Graves' disease were diagnosed by American Thyroid Association guidelines. CDR3-region Arm-PCR and iRepertoire HTBI primers produced the TCR beta libraries. In the original workflow: Sequenced samples collectively carried 62 TRBV and 14 TRBJ segments. TCRdb fed the multiplex PCR reads into MiXCR, producing one record per CDR3 protein. V and J calls and clone size were set by TCRdb, not the authors. The sample yields roughly 500,000 distinct CDR3 sequences, roughly 20% seen once. This CDR3 is built from 15 residues. Trimming removed 4 bases at V and 2 bases at J, with 13 bases between. CDR1 and CDR2 from the germline V gene are SGHRS and YFSETQ. Study-level points and caveats: Persistent disease was associated with favored TRBV28 usage and with favored use of TRBJ1-2 and TRBJ2-5.

Sequencing was performed on peripheral blood mononuclear cells (PBMCs), taken when the disease was refractory, from a patient treated with antithyroid drugs. This rearrangement joins TRBV5-1 to TRBJ1-3; TRBD1 is a possible D gene (6 bases). The origin of this receptor is a female donor with Graves disease. The CDR3 loop reads CASSRTTGTGNTIYS. CDR3 nucleotide sequence: TGCGCCAGCAGCCGAACGACAGGTACTGGAAACACCATATATTCT.